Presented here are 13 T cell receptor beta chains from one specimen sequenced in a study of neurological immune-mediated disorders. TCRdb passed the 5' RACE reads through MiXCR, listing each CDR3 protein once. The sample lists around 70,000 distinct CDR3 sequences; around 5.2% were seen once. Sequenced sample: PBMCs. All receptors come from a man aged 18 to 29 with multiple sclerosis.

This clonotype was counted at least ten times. CDR3 nucleotide sequence: TGTGCCAGCAGCCGAGGGGGTCAGGGGTATGAAAAACTGTTTTTT. It yields the protein CASSRGGQGYEKLFF. The chain recombines TRBV7-2 with TRBJ1-4, with D perhaps matching TRBD1 (6 bases). Germline assignment: CDR1 SGHTA and CDR2 FQGNSA. The ends were cut back, 5 bases at V and 6 bases at J, with 16 bases in the middle. This CDR3 region has 15 residues.

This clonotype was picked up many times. This CDR3 is CASFDTSGSGNEQFF. DNA for the CDR3: TGCGCCAGCTTTGATACTAGCGGGAGTGGCAATGAGCAGTTCTTC. This chain uses TRBV5-1 with TRBJ2-1; TRBD2 agrees at 11 bases. The trim removed 7 bases at V and 6 bases at J, leaving 9 bases unmatched. CDR1 and CDR2 from the germline V gene are SGHRS and YFSETQ. The CDR3 runs 15 residues. The variable domain in full, completed from reference TRBV5-1 and TRBJ2-1, reads KAGVTQTPRYLIKTRGQQVTLSCSPISGHRSVSWYQQTPGQGLQFLFEYFSETQRNKGNFPGRFSGRQFSNSRSEMNVSTLELGDSALYLCASFDTSGSGNEQFFGPGTRLTVL.

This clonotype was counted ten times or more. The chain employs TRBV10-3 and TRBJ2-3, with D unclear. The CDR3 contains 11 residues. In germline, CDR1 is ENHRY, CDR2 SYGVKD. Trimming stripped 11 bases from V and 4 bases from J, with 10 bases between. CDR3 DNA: TGTGCCGTATCTAGGGCAGATACGCAGTATTTT. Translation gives CAVSRADTQYF.

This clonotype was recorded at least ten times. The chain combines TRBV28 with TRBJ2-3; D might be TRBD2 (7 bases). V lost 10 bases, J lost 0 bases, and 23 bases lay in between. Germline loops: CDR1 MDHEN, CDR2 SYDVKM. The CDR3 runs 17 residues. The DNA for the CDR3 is TGTGCCACCTCGGCCTGGGGGGCGGGAGCTAGCACAGATACGCAGTATTTT. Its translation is CATSAWGAGASTDTQYF.

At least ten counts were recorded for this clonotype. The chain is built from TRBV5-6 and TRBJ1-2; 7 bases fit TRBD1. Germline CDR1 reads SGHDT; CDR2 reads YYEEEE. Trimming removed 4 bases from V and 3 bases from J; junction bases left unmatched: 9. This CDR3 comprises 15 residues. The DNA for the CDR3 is TGTGCCAGCAGCACCGGGACAGAACACTACTATGGCTACACCTTC. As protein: CASSTGTEHYYGYTF.

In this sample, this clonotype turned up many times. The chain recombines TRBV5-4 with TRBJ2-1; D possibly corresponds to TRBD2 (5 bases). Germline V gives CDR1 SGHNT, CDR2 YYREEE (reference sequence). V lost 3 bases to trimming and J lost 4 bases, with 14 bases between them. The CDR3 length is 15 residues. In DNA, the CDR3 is TGTGCCAGCAGCTGGGAGCCGGAGCGTTACAATGAGCAGTTCTTC. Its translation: CASSWEPERYNEQFF.

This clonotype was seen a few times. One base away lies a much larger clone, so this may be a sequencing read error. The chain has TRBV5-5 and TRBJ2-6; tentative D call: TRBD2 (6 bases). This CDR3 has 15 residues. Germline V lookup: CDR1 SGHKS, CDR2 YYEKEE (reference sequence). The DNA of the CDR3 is TGTGCCAGCAGCCCCGGGAGTTCTGGGGCCAAAGTCCTGACTTTC. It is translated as CASSPGSSGAKVLTF.

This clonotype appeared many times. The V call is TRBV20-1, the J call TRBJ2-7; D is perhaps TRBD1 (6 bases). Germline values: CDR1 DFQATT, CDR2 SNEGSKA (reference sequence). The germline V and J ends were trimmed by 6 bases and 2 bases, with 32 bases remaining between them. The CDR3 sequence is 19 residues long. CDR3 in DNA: TGCAGTGCCCACAGAAGCCTAATAAGCGGACAGAAAAACCCCTACGAGCAGTACTTC. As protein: CSAHRSLISGQKNPYEQYF.

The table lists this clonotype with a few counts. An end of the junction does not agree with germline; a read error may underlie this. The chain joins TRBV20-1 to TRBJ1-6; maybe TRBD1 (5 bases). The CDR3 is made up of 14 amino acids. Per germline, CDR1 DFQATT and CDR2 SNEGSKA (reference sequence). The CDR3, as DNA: TGCAGTGCCAGGGAGATGGTTCGGGATTCACCCCTCAACTTT. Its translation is CSAREMVRDSPLNF.

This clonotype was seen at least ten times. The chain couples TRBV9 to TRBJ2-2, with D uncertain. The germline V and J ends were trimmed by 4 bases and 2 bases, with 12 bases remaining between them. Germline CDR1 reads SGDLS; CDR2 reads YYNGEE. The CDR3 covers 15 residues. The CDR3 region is CASSPRWSNTGELFF. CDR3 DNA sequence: TGTGCCAGCAGCCCACGTTGGTCTAACACCGGGGAGCTGTTTTTT. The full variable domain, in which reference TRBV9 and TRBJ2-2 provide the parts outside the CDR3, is DSGVTQTPKHLITATGQRVTLRCSPRSGDLSVYWYQQSLDQGLQFLIQYYNGEERAKGNILERFSAQQFPDLHSELNLSSLELGDSALYFCASSPRWSNTGELFFGEGSRLTVL.

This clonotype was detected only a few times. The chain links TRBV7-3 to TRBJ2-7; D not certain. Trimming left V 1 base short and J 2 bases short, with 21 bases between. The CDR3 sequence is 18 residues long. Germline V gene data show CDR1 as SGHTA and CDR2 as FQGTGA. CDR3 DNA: TGTGCCAGCAGCTTAATCCCCCCCCAACGGACGGCGGCCTACGAGCAGTACTTC. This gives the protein CASSLIPPQRTAAYEQYF. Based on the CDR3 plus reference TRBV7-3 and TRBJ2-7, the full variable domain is GAGVSQTPSNKVTEKGKYVELRCDPISGHTALYWYRQSLGQGPEFLIYFQGTGAADDSGLPNDRFFAVRPEGSVSTLKIQRTERGDSAVYLCASSLIPPQRTAAYEQYFGPGTRLTVT.

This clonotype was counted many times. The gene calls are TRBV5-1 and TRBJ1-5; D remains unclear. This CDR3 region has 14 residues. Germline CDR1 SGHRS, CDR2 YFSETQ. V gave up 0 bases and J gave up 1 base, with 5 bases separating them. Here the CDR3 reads CASSLDGSNQPQHF. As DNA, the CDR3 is TGCGCCAGCAGCTTGGATGGGAGCAATCAGCCCCAGCATTTT.

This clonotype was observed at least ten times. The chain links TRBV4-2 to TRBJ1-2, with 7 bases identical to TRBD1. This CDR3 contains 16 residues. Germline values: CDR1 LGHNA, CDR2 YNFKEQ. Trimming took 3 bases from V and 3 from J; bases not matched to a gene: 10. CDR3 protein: CASSQEKGAGYYGYTF. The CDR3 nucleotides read TGTGCCAGCAGCCAGGAAAAGGGGGCAGGGTACTATGGCTACACCTTC.